Below are 19 T cell receptor beta chains sequenced from a single sample in a study of CD8 T cells in Susac syndrome. Random hexamers primed reverse transcription of 0.5 to 1 ug RNA. TCRdb reprocessed the immunoSEQ multiplex PCR reads with MiXCR, giving one entry per CDR3 protein. The table shows under 90,000 distinct CDR3 sequences, with just over 90% occurring only once. Sequencing was carried out using CD4+ T cells from PBMCs. All receptors come from a human donor with Susac syndrome.

The rearrangement joins TRBV11-2 to TRBJ2-7; D may be TRBD1 (5 bases). Trimming shortened V by 2 bases and J by 2 bases, and 13 bases separated the two germline ends. The CDR3 consists of 15 residues. Germline V gene lookup returns CDR1 SGHAT and CDR2 FQNNGV. CDR3 bases: TGTGCCAGCAGCTTATCGCCGCAGGGAACCTACGAGCAGTACTTC. It encodes CASSLSPQGTYEQYF.

The chain has TRBV2 and TRBJ1-5; 7 nucleotides align to TRBD1. Germline lookup yields CDR1 SNHLY and CDR2 FYNNEI. V trimming: 3 bases; J trimming: 7 bases; junction bases outside the gene matches: 6. CDR3 length equals 14 residues. The CDR3 region is CASSDAGGLQPQHF. Written as DNA, the CDR3 is TGTGCCAGCAGTGACGCAGGGGGACTGCAGCCCCAGCATTTT. Full variable domain (rest looked up from reference TRBV2 and TRBJ1-5): EPEVTQTPSHQVTQMGQEVILRCVPISNHLYFYWYRQILGQKVEFLVSFYNNEISEKSEIFDDQFSVERPDGSNFTLKIRSTKLEDSAMYFCASSDAGGLQPQHFGDGTRLSIL.

V gene TRBV5-4 combines with J gene TRBJ1-1; no clear D gene. V was cut by 0 bases and J by 2 bases, with 17 bases left in between. In germline, CDR1 is SGHNT, CDR2 YYREEE (reference sequence). This CDR3 spans 17 amino acids. The CDR3: CASSLVGERGKNTEAFF. The CDR3 DNA reads as TGTGCCAGCAGCTTGGTTGGAGAGAGAGGGAAAAACACTGAAGCTTTCTTT. Full variable domain (outside the CDR3, taken from reference TRBV5-4 and TRBJ1-1): ETGVTQSPTHLIKTRGQQVTLRCSSQSGHNTVSWYQQALGQGPQFIFQYYREEENGRGNFPPRFSGLQFPNYSSELNVNALELDDSALYLCASSLVGERGKNTEAFFGQGTRLTVV.

The genes are TRBV7-8 and TRBJ1-2; D possibly corresponds to TRBD1 (5 bases). The CDR3 length is 16 residues. Germline loops: CDR1 SGHVS, CDR2 FQNEAQ. V was clipped by 3 bases and J by 8 bases, with 22 bases between them. This CDR3 reads CASSLGGTAYYGGYTF. DNA of the CDR3: TGTGCCAGCAGCTTGGGCGGGACGGCTTACTATGGGGGCTACACCTTC.

V gene TRBV27 combines with J gene TRBJ2-1, with D tentatively TRBD1 (6 bases). The CDR3 covers 14 residues. Germline CDR1 reads MNHEY; CDR2 reads SMNVEV (reference sequence). Trimming took off 8 bases at V and 6 bases at J, with 17 bases between the two ends. The CDR3 region is CASCFYRGTNEQFF. The CDR3 coding sequence is TGTGCCAGCTGCTTTTATAGGGGGACCAATGAGCAGTTCTTC.

The chain combines TRBV7-6 with TRBJ2-3; perhaps D is TRBD1 or TRBD2 (5 bases each). From germline, CDR1 is SGHVS and CDR2 FNYEAQ. CDR3 length equals 13 residues. The V end lost 6 bases, the J end lost 8 bases, and 15 bases lay between the germline ends. CDR3 sequence reads: CASSFGGLGTQYF. CDR3 nucleotide sequence: TGTGCCAGCAGTTTTGGGGGTCTTGGTACGCAGTATTTT.

In its sample, this clonotype was seen once. J is TRBJ1-1 and V is TRBV5-1; D may be TRBD1 (5 bases). Trimming took off 3 bases at V and 4 bases at J, with 10 bases between the two ends. This CDR3 has 13 amino acids. The germline V gene encodes CDR1 SGHRS and CDR2 YFSETQ. The CDR3 region is CASSYNGGTEAFF. For the CDR3, the DNA is TGCGCCAGCAGCTATAATGGGGGCACTGAAGCTTTCTTT.

The chain carries TRBV12-3 or TRBV12-4 and TRBJ1-1; tentatively, D is TRBD1 (6 bases). Deletions cut 6 bases from V and 2 bases from J, with 16 bases between. CDR3 length equals 15 residues. The CDR3 here is CASSLSGGANTEAFF. The CDR3 DNA sequence: TGTGCCAGCAGCCTATCCGGGGGGGCTAACACTGAAGCTTTCTTT.

The chain employs TRBV20-1 and TRBJ2-3; the D is unclear. The CDR3 runs 12 residues. Germline V gene lookup returns CDR1 DFQATT and CDR2 SNEGSKA (reference sequence). Trimming left V 2 bases short and J 2 bases short, with 5 bases between. The CDR3 nucleotides are TGCAGTGCTAGACAGGACACAGATACGCAGTATTTT. It yields the protein CSARQDTDTQYF.

The V gene is TRBV15, the J gene TRBJ2-5, with D maybe TRBD2 (6 bases). Germline loops: CDR1 LNHNV, CDR2 YYDKDF (reference sequence). The CDR3 consists of 15 residues. V lost 0 bases to trimming and J lost 0 bases, with 8 bases between them. CDR3 protein: CATSRDSGDQETQYF. In DNA, the CDR3 is TGTGCCACCAGCAGAGATTCGGGGGACCAAGAGACCCAGTACTTC.

The rearrangement links TRBV4-1 to TRBJ2-5, with a tentative D call TRBD1 (5 bases). Germline V gene sequence: CDR1 MGHRA, CDR2 YSYEKL. The CDR3 sequence is 13 residues long. V lost 3 bases and J lost 5, with 10 bases in between. CDR3 bases: TGCGCCAGCAGCCAGGGGCTGCTGGAGACCCAGTACTTC. It codes for CASSQGLLETQYF.

This chain links TRBV12-3 or TRBV12-4 with TRBJ2-5; maybe TRBD2 (6 bases). Trimming pared 8 bases from V and 1 base from J, leaving 11 bases between. The CDR3 is made up of 13 amino acids. This chain's CDR3 is CASRRDSQETQYF. The CDR3 bases are TGTGCCAGCCGACGGGACTCCCAAGAGACCCAGTACTTC.

This clonotype was observed a handful of times. The rearrangement uses TRBV5-8 and TRBJ2-1; D is ambiguous. This CDR3 has 11 amino acids. V was shortened by 0 bases and J by 12 bases, with 7 bases between the two germline ends. CDR1 and CDR2 from the germline V gene are SGHTS and YDEGEE. CDR3 loop: CASSLGARQFF. Here the CDR3 DNA reads TGTGCCAGCAGCTTGGGGGCTCGGCAGTTCTTC.

In its sample, this clonotype was seen a few times. This chain uses TRBV7-3 with TRBJ2-1; D possibly matches TRBD1 or TRBD2 (5 bases each). The CDR3 is 13 amino acids. Germline V gives CDR1 SGHTA, CDR2 FQGTGA. Trimming cost V 2 bases and J 5 bases, with 7 bases left between them. The CDR3 loop is CASSLRDDNEQFF. CDR3 bases: TGTGCCAGCAGCTTACGGGACGACAATGAGCAGTTCTTC.

V gene TRBV5-4 combines with J gene TRBJ2-2; D not certain. Germline lookup yields CDR1 SGHNT and CDR2 YYREEE (reference sequence). The length of the CDR3 is 15 residues. V lost 2 bases, J lost 4 bases, and 12 bases lay in between. The CDR3 coding sequence is TGTGCCAGCAGCTTCATGGGGATGAGCACCGGGGAGCTGTTTTTT. This encodes CASSFMGMSTGELFF. Variable domain in full (rest from reference TRBV5-4 and TRBJ2-2): ETGVTQSPTHLIKTRGQQVTLRCSSQSGHNTVSWYQQALGQGPQFIFQYYREEENGRGNFPPRFSGLQFPNYSSELNVNALELDDSALYLCASSFMGMSTGELFFGEGSRLTVL.

The chain is built from TRBV11-2 and TRBJ2-5; D gene uncertain. The CDR3 is 12 amino acids. The V end lost 4 bases, the J end lost 5 bases, and 8 bases lay between the germline ends. Germline-derived CDR1 and CDR2 are SGHAT and FQNNGV. CDR3 DNA sequence: TGTGCCAGCAGCTCTTATGTCGAGACCCAGTACTTC. Protein: CASSSYVETQYF.

This clonotype was seen only once. The chain employs TRBV20-1 and TRBJ2-5; D may match TRBD1 or TRBD2 (5 bases each). Germline loops: CDR1 DFQATT, CDR2 SNEGSKA (reference sequence). Trimming left V 6 bases short and J 5 bases short, with 16 bases between. The CDR3 extends over 13 amino acids. This CDR3 is CSARRGGWETQYF. In nucleotides, the CDR3 is TGCAGTGCAAGACGGGGCGGGTGGGAGACCCAGTACTTC.

This clonotype was picked up one time. V gene TRBV2 combines with J gene TRBJ2-5; TRBD1 matches at 12 bases. The CDR3 length is 19 residues. In germline, CDR1 is SNHLY, CDR2 FYNNEI. Trimming at V came to 2 bases and at J to 3 bases, leaving 13 bases not matched to a gene. The CDR3 nucleotides are TGTGCCAGCAGTGAACTTTCTTTCCCGGGACAGGGGGCGAAAGAGACCCAGTACTTC. It codes for CASSELSFPGQGAKETQYF. The full variable domain, completed using reference TRBV2 and TRBJ2-5, is EPEVTQTPSHQVTQMGQEVILRCVPISNHLYFYWYRQILGQKVEFLVSFYNNEISEKSEIFDDQFSVERPDGSNFTLKIRSTKLEDSAMYFCASSELSFPGQGAKETQYFGPGTRLLVL.

The chain couples TRBV5-4 to TRBJ2-5, with 7 bases lining up with TRBD1. Germline values: CDR1 SGHNT, CDR2 YYREEE (reference sequence). The V segment lost 3 bases and the J segment 5 bases; nucleotides outside the gene matches: 7. The CDR3 spans 14 residues. CDR3 nucleotides: TGTGCCAGCAGCTCATCAGGGGGTTTGGAGACCCAGTACTTC. The encoded protein is CASSSSGGLETQYF. The full variable domain, in which reference TRBV5-4 and TRBJ2-5 provide the parts outside the CDR3, is ETGVTQSPTHLIKTRGQQVTLRCSSQSGHNTVSWYQQALGQGPQFIFQYYREEENGRGNFPPRFSGLQFPNYSSELNVNALELDDSALYLCASSSSGGLETQYFGPGTRLLVL.